This T cell receptor (beta chain) was captured in a study of CD8+ T cells in alopecia areata. Study conclusions and caveats: Higher clonality was seen in lesional scalp than in normal scalp, especially in alopecia totalis/universalis.

Collected material from alopecia areata patients comprised lesional scalp punch biopsies and peripheral blood. V was pared by 7 bases and J by 2 bases, with 9 bases of the junction left unmatched. The CDR3 sequence is 15 residues long. Germline CDR1 is LNHDA and CDR2 is SQIVND (reference sequence). As for this clone: Its matching antigen is unknown.

Following RNA extraction, reverse transcription yielded cDNA that acted as the sequencing template. The protocol was immunoSEQ multiplex PCR, while the TCRdb copy is restricted to in-frame clones and leaves out a portion. This sample has 150,000 or so clones, with over 80% found just once. The chain has TRBV19 and TRBJ2-5, with 8 bases matching TRBD2. The material sequenced was CD8+ T cells sorted from blood, taken at week 0. This clonotype was obtained from a human donor with alopecia areata. CDR3 in DNA: TGTGCCAGTAAGGCGAAGCGGGAGCGGCAAGAGACCCAGTACTTC. The encoded protein is CASKAKRERQETQYF.